The 14 T cell receptor beta chains below all came from one sample that was sequenced in a study of blood T cell repertoires in COVID-19. The assay was immunoSEQ multiplex PCR, and TCRdb's table has in-frame clones only and misses some. The table records a few hundred thousand clones, 89% of them present only once. The specimen sequenced was peripheral blood. These receptors were collected from a man in his forties with acute or convalescent COVID-19.

The V gene is TRBV28, the J gene TRBJ2-7; 8 bases are a match to TRBD2. The length of the CDR3 is 16 residues. The germline CDR1 and CDR2 sequences are MDHEN and SYDVKM. The trim removed 3 bases at V and 1 base at J, leaving 8 bases unmatched. The DNA for the CDR3 is TGTGCCAGCAGTTTCGGGGTACTAGCGGCTTCCTACGAGCAGTACTTC. Its protein is CASSFGVLAASYEQYF.

The DNA of the CDR3 is TGTGCCAGCAGCTTAACCGGGACACGCTACGGCTACACCTTC. Translating it yields CASSLTGTRYGYTF. The chain uses TRBV13 and TRBJ1-2; D possibly corresponds to TRBD1 (6 bases). Trimming removed 2 bases from V and 8 bases from J, with 15 bases in between. CDR3 length: 14 residues. Germline V lookup: CDR1 PRHDT, CDR2 FYEKMQ (reference sequence).

The rearrangement uses TRBV12-1 and TRBJ2-5; TRBD2, the table's D call, was not compared with the DNA. TRBV12-1 is designated a pseudogene. There are 17 residues in the CDR3. The CDR3 coding sequence is TGTGCCAGCAGCTTTTGTGTGTCTAGCGGGGTCCAAGAGACCCAGTACTTC. Its protein product is CASSFCVSSGVQETQYF.

The CDR3 DNA follows: TGTGCCAGCAGCCCGCGGGACAGGAGCTATGGCTACACCTTC. Protein: CASSPRDRSYGYTF. The J gene is TRBJ1-2, the V gene TRBV7-9; 8 bases are shared with TRBD1. The V and J ends lost 5 bases and 4 bases, in that order; junction bases with no gene match: 6. This CDR3 has 14 amino acids. Germline V gene sequence: CDR1 SEHNR, CDR2 FQNEAQ (reference sequence). Looking up the rest from reference TRBV7-9 and TRBJ1-2 gives the full variable domain: DTGVSQNPRHKITKRGQNVTFRCDPISEHNRLYWYRQTLGQGPEFLTYFQNEAQLEKSRLLSDRFSAERPKGSFSTLEIQRTEQGDSAMYLCASSPRDRSYGYTFGSGTRLTVV.

The chain joins TRBV19 to TRBJ1-1, with a tentative D call TRBD1 (6 bases). This CDR3 spans 13 amino acids. V was trimmed by 5 bases and J by 5 bases, leaving 12 bases between them. CDR1 and CDR2 (germline): LNHDA, SQIVND (reference sequence). The CDR3 bases are TGTGCCAGTAGTTTGAGGGGGGGAACTGAAGCTTTCTTT. Protein sequence: CASSLRGGTEAFF.

The gene calls are TRBV27 and TRBJ1-2; a possible D gene is TRBD1 (5 bases). This CDR3 region has 12 residues. Deletions cut 5 bases from V and 8 bases from J, with 12 bases between. Germline V gene sequence: CDR1 MNHEY, CDR2 SMNVEV (reference sequence). The CDR3 protein is CASSPSGVGYTF. The CDR3 DNA reads as TGTGCCAGCAGTCCGTCGGGGGTCGGCTACACCTTC.

This sequence joins TRBV29-1 and TRBJ1-4; maybe TRBD1 (5 bases). CDR3 length equals 13 residues. Germline CDR1 reads SQVTM; CDR2 reads ANQGSEA. Trimming took 0 bases from V and 6 from J, leaving 8 bases between them. CDR3 residues: CSVEDREDEKLFF. CDR3 DNA: TGCAGCGTTGAAGACAGGGAGGATGAAAAACTGTTTTTT.

J is TRBJ2-7 and V is TRBV30; a weak D match, TRBD2 (5 bases). CDR1 GTSNPN and CDR2 SVGIG come from the germline V gene (reference sequence). V was cut by 1 base and J by 7 bases, with 11 bases left in between. The CDR3 is 12 amino acids. The CDR3 spells CAWSATTIEQYF. The CDR3 nucleotides read TGTGCCTGGAGTGCGACTACGATTGAGCAGTACTTC.

This chain joins TRBV29-1 and TRBJ1-3, with TRBD1 matching over 7 bases. The germline gives CDR1 SQVTM, CDR2 ANQGSEA. This CDR3 comprises 17 residues. Unmatched junction bases numbered 16, after V lost 3 bases and J lost 5 bases. The CDR3, as DNA: TGCAGCGTTGATATTAAGGAGGGGGCCTTTCATCGAAACACCATATATTTT. Its protein product is CSVDIKEGAFHRNTIYF.

V gene TRBV9 combines with J gene TRBJ2-1; 9 bases match TRBD2. The CDR3 covers 15 residues. Trimming took 2 bases from V and 8 from J; bases not matched to a gene: 8. Germline V gene sequence: CDR1 SGDLS, CDR2 YYNGEE. The CDR3 DNA sequence: TGTGCCAGCAGCGTTTTGGCGGGAGGGCCCCATGAGCAGTTCTTC. Its protein product is CASSVLAGGPHEQFF.

This clone is a singleton in its sample. V and J are TRBV5-4 and TRBJ1-1; D uncertain. This CDR3 region has 12 residues. The V end was cut by 0 bases, the J end by 8 bases, with 8 bases between. CDR1 is SGHNT, CDR2 YYREEE, per germline (reference sequence). CDR3 sequence reads: CASSLVGREAFF. The DNA of the CDR3 is TGTGCCAGCAGCTTGGTGGGCAGGGAAGCTTTCTTT.

The J gene is TRBJ1-1, the V gene TRBV19; D possibly corresponds to TRBD1 (6 bases). Trimming pared 3 bases from V and 1 base from J, leaving 15 bases between. Germline lookup yields CDR1 LNHDA and CDR2 SQIVND (reference sequence). The CDR3 covers 16 residues. CDR3 coding DNA: TGTGCCAGTAGTATGGGGTTGCGACAGGCGAACACTGAAGCTTTCTTT. The encoded protein is CASSMGLRQANTEAFF.

The V gene is TRBV7-8, the J gene TRBJ1-4; D gene unclear. V dropped 5 bases and J dropped 7 bases, with 14 bases sitting between them. This CDR3 has 14 amino acids. Germline CDR1 and CDR2: SGHVS and FQNEAQ. CDR3 loop: CASSRLTRGEKLFF. For the CDR3, the DNA is TGTGCCAGCAGCCGTTTAACTAGAGGTGAAAAACTGTTTTTT.

In its sample, this clone was seen a few times. This sequence joins TRBV15 and TRBJ2-5; TRBD1 agrees at 9 bases. The germline gives CDR1 LNHNV, CDR2 YYDKDF (reference sequence). J was trimmed by 4 bases and V by 8 bases; bases with no gene match: 11. The CDR3 runs to 15 residues. In DNA form, the CDR3 reads TGTGCCACCGCGGTCACAGGGGGCATTTTAGAGACCCAGTACTTC. As protein: CATAVTGGILETQYF.